These 28 T cell receptor beta chains were all obtained from the same sample, sequenced in a study of CD8+ T cells in alopecia areata. RNA was isolated and reverse transcribed to cDNA, the sequencing template. Clones were sequenced by immunoSEQ multiplex PCR, and TCRdb holds only the in-frame ones, with some missing. The sample consists of about 120,000 clones, about 50% of them appearing once. Sample: NKG2D-low CD8+ T cells sorted from blood. All receptors derive from a human donor with alopecia areata.

The rearrangement uses TRBV4-1 and TRBJ1-4; D unclear. The CDR3 loop spans 12 amino acids. CDR1 is MGHRA and CDR2 is YSYEKL in the germline V gene. Trimming stripped 3 bases from V and 7 bases from J, with 6 bases between. This CDR3 reads CASSHLSEKLFF. In DNA, the CDR3 is TGCGCCAGCAGCCACTTGTCTGAAAAACTGTTTTTT.

CDR3 loop: CASSPRLAPYEQYF. DNA of the CDR3: TGTGCCAGCAGCCCTAGACTAGCCCCCTACGAGCAGTACTTC. The chain carries TRBV28 and TRBJ2-7; 7 nucleotides align to TRBD2. V dropped 6 bases and J dropped 2; count of bases not matched to a gene: 7. Germline V CDR1 and CDR2: MDHEN, SYDVKM. The CDR3 is 14 amino acids.

This clone was recorded a few times. The V and J genes are TRBV7-9 and TRBJ1-3; TRBD1 might be the D (6 bases). The V gene lost 4 bases and the J gene lost 0 bases, with 16 bases spanning the gap. The CDR3 runs to 17 residues. Germline V CDR1 and CDR2: SEHNR, FQNEAQ (reference sequence). CDR3 coding DNA: TGTGCCAGCAGCTCCCCGACAGGAAAAATCTCTGGAAACACCATATATTTT. Its translation is CASSSPTGKISGNTIYF.

The gene calls are TRBV27 and TRBJ2-7; 9 bases map to TRBD1. The V gene end was trimmed by 7 bases and the J gene end by 5 bases; junction bases not matched to a gene: 12. The CDR3 sequence is 15 residues long. Germline CDR1 and CDR2: MNHEY and SMNVEV (reference sequence). The chain's CDR3 is CASTILGQGVHEQYF. In DNA form, the CDR3 reads TGTGCCAGCACCATACTGGGACAGGGTGTCCACGAGCAGTACTTC.

This clone has a handful of counts. The chain employs TRBV2 and TRBJ2-7; 8 bases line up with TRBD1. Germline V gives CDR1 SNHLY, CDR2 FYNNEI. The CDR3 runs to 13 residues. Trimming cost V 6 bases and J 6 bases; bases outside gene matches: 7. The CDR3 nucleotides read TGTGCCAGCAGGACAGGGGTACTAGGCGAGCAGTACTTC. Translation gives CASRTGVLGEQYF.

A note on this clone: In the same sample, other DNA sequences code for this CDR3. The V and J genes are TRBV29-1 and TRBJ2-5; D perhaps matches TRBD2 (5 bases). The germline V and J ends were trimmed by 4 bases and 5 bases, with 11 bases remaining between them. This CDR3 contains 12 residues. Germline V gene sequence: CDR1 SQVTM, CDR2 ANQGSEA. CDR3 protein: CSVVEGGETQYF. The CDR3, as DNA: TGCAGCGTTGTGGAAGGAGGTGAGACCCAGTACTTC. Supplemented by reference TRBV29-1 and TRBJ2-5, the full variable domain reads SAVISQKPSRDICQRGTSLTIQCQVDSQVTMMFWYRQQPGQSLTLIATANQGSEATYESGFVIDKFPISRPNLTFSTLTVSNMSPEDSSIYLCSVVEGGETQYFGPGTRLLVL.

This clone was recorded only once. The CDR3 DNA is TGTGCCAGCAGCTTGGCGGGGAAAACCTACGAGCAGTACTTC. Translated, it gives CASSLAGKTYEQYF. The chain has TRBV11-2 and TRBJ2-7; D may be TRBD2 (6 bases). The ends were cut back, 3 bases at V and 2 bases at J, with 11 bases in the middle. The germline gives CDR1 SGHAT, CDR2 FQNNGV. CDR3 size: 14 residues.

V is TRBV29-1 and J is TRBJ1-2; tentatively, D is TRBD1 (5 bases). This CDR3 has 12 residues. Germline loops: CDR1 SQVTM, CDR2 ANQGSEA. V was pared by 8 bases and J by 6 bases, with 16 bases between. The CDR3 DNA follows: TGCAGCTCTGGAGACAGTATCCATGGCTACACCTTC. Amino acid sequence: CSSGDSIHGYTF.

This clone was counted once. The V gene is TRBV6-6, the J gene TRBJ2-7, with 9 bases that match TRBD2. This CDR3 is built from 15 residues. The V segment lost 4 bases and the J segment 6 bases; nucleotides outside the gene matches: 10. The germline V gene encodes CDR1 MNHNY and CDR2 SVGAGI (reference sequence). CDR3 loop: CASSLPSGMVAEQYF. As DNA, the CDR3 is TGTGCCAGCAGTTTGCCTAGCGGGATGGTGGCCGAGCAGTACTTC.

This sequence joins TRBV7-2 and TRBJ1-5; D gene ambiguous. CDR3 length equals 12 residues. Germline V gives CDR1 SGHTA, CDR2 FQGNSA. V lost 5 bases to trimming and J lost 4 bases, with 6 bases between them. The CDR3 region is CASSLGNQPQHF. The CDR3 nucleotides read TGTGCCAGCAGCCTGGGTAATCAGCCCCAGCATTTT.

This clone was observed a few times. The chain has TRBV29-1 and TRBJ2-7; a weak D match, TRBD2 (5 bases). Deletions cut 0 bases from V and 3 bases from J, with 9 bases between. This CDR3 has 13 amino acids. In germline, CDR1 is SQVTM, CDR2 ANQGSEA. The CDR3 sequence: CSVEEGAGYEQYF. The DNA for the CDR3 is TGCAGCGTTGAAGAGGGCGCGGGCTACGAGCAGTACTTC.

The CDR3 nucleotides are TGTGCCAGCTCAATAGATAATTCACCCCTCCACTTT. Translated, it gives CASSIDNSPLHF. The rearrangement links TRBV9 to TRBJ1-6; D ambiguous. Germline V gene lookup returns CDR1 SGDLS and CDR2 YYNGEE. V was pared by 7 bases and J by 5 bases, with 7 bases between. This CDR3 has 12 amino acids.

This sequence joins TRBV11-2 and TRBJ2-7; 7 nucleotides agree with TRBD1. The CDR3 has 15 amino acids. In germline, CDR1 is SGHAT, CDR2 FQNNGV. Germline trimming cut 1 base from V and 1 base from J; bases unmatched to any gene: 4. In DNA, the CDR3 is TGTGCCAGCAGCTTAGCAGGGGGAATTTCCTACGAGCAGTACTTC. Its translation: CASSLAGGISYEQYF.

This clone appeared once. The chain carries TRBV29-1 and TRBJ2-7, with 7 bases fitting TRBD2. The V and J ends lost 5 bases and 7 bases, in that order; junction bases with no gene match: 17. This CDR3 comprises 15 residues. The V gene's germline CDR1 is SQVTM and CDR2 ANQGSEA. The CDR3 sequence: CSVKGGEGSDREQYF. CDR3 coding DNA: TGCAGCGTTAAGGGTGGGGAGGGATCGGATAGGGAGCAGTACTTC.

The J gene is TRBJ1-2, the V gene TRBV4-2; D remains unclear. V was pared by 0 bases and J by 7 bases, with 0 bases between. Germline V lookup: CDR1 LGHNA, CDR2 YNFKEQ. CDR3 length: 10 amino acids. Written as DNA, the CDR3 is TGTGCCAGCAGCCAAGATGGCTACACCTTC. It yields the protein CASSQDGYTF.

This clone was found a few times. V and J are TRBV4-3 and TRBJ2-1; TRBD2 might be the D (6 bases). Germline values: CDR1 LGHNA, CDR2 YSLEER. V dropped 5 bases and J dropped 15 bases, with 23 bases sitting between them. The CDR3 is 14 residues long. The CDR3 DNA follows: TGCGCCAGCAGCAAAAGCCAAACGTCGGGGGTCGGGTTCTTC. Protein product: CASSKSQTSGVGFF.

With respect to this clone: Other DNA sequences within the sample encode an identical CDR3. As DNA, the CDR3 is TGTGCCAGCAGTCCGAGCACAGATACGCAGTATTTT. Translation gives CASSPSTDTQYF. The rearrangement uses TRBV27 and TRBJ2-3; D is uncertain. The CDR3 covers 12 residues. V was clipped by 5 bases and J by 0 bases, with 3 bases between them. Germline V gives CDR1 MNHEY, CDR2 SMNVEV (reference sequence).

This clone was counted a single time. The rearrangement links TRBV30 to TRBJ2-5; 7 positions match TRBD1. Germline V gene data show CDR1 as GTSNPN and CDR2 as SVGIG (reference sequence). The CDR3 covers 14 residues. V was pared by 3 bases and J by 5 bases, with 9 bases of the junction left unmatched. As DNA, the CDR3 is TGTGCCTGGAGGACGATAGGGGGCTCGGAGACCCAGTACTTC. It specifies CAWRTIGGSETQYF.

This sequence joins TRBV4-1 and TRBJ2-2; D not resolved. CDR1 is MGHRA and CDR2 is YSYEKL in the germline V gene. The CDR3 is made up of 15 amino acids. V lost 1 base to trimming and J lost 0 bases, with 6 bases between them. CDR3 sequence reads: CASSQGHPNTGELFF. The CDR3 DNA sequence: TGCGCCAGCAGCCAAGGACATCCGAACACCGGGGAGCTGTTTTTT.

This rearrangement joins TRBV27 to TRBJ2-5, with 7 bases fitting TRBD1. The CDR3 loop spans 13 amino acids. CDR1 is MNHEY, CDR2 SMNVEV, per germline (reference sequence). V trimming: 5 bases; J trimming: 3 bases; junction bases outside the gene matches: 3. DNA of the CDR3: TGTGCCAGCAGTCCCACAGGGGAAGAGACCCAGTACTTC. This encodes CASSPTGEETQYF.

This clone has just a few counts. This chain uses TRBV29-1 with TRBJ2-2, with D perhaps TRBD2 (6 bases). The CDR3 covers 12 residues. CDR1 is SQVTM, CDR2 ANQGSEA, per germline. V lost 8 bases and J 5 bases, leaving 12 bases between the germline ends. CDR3 protein: CSTGSWTGELFF. DNA for the CDR3: TGCAGCACCGGGAGTTGGACCGGGGAGCTGTTTTTT.

The chain recombines TRBV27 with TRBJ2-3; possibly TRBD2 for D (8 bases). This CDR3 comprises 18 residues. Germline values: CDR1 MNHEY, CDR2 SMNVEV (reference sequence). The V and J ends lost 5 bases and 2 bases respectively, with 23 bases between them. CDR3 nucleotides: TGTGCCAGCAGTCTAGCGGGCCTTCTGGACAGGCTCACAGATACGCAGTATTTT. This encodes CASSLAGLLDRLTDTQYF.

This clone was detected only a few times. Here the CDR3 reads CAHSLGAGRYNEQFF. The DNA for the CDR3 is TGTGCCCATTCACTTGGGGCGGGGAGATACAATGAGCAGTTCTTC. This sequence joins TRBV30 and TRBJ2-1, with a weak D call TRBD2 (6 bases). Germline lookup yields CDR1 GTSNPN and CDR2 SVGIG (reference sequence). This CDR3 region has 15 residues. V lost 8 bases and J 4 bases, leaving 21 bases between the germline ends.

The V and J genes are TRBV6-5 and TRBJ2-1; tentatively, D is TRBD2 (6 bases). Germline CDR1 is MNHEY and CDR2 is SVGAGI. Trimming took 6 bases from V and 7 from J, leaving 10 bases between them. This CDR3 contains 12 residues. The CDR3 sequence: CASSRRENEQFF. As DNA, the CDR3 is TGTGCCAGCAGCCGCCGGGAGAATGAGCAGTTCTTC.

In its sample, this clone was seen a few times. This chain links TRBV7-2 with TRBJ2-3, with D possibly being TRBD1 (6 bases). The CDR3 has 15 amino acids. Germline CDR1 reads SGHTA; CDR2 reads FQGNSA. V shed 5 bases and J shed 4 bases, with 16 bases lying between them. In nucleotides, the CDR3 is TGTGCCAGCAGCCCCTCAGTAGGGGGAGCAGATACGCAGTATTTT. Protein product: CASSPSVGGADTQYF.

The chain couples TRBV29-1 to TRBJ1-4; 9 bases are a match to TRBD1. Trimming at V came to 1 base and at J to 0 bases, leaving 3 bases not matched to a gene. Germline V CDR1 and CDR2: SQVTM, ANQGSEA. The CDR3 loop spans 16 amino acids. The CDR3 loop is CSVEVQGASTNEKLFF. The CDR3 DNA reads TGCAGCGTTGAAGTACAGGGGGCATCAACTAATGAAAAACTGTTTTTT.

The rearrangement links TRBV30 to TRBJ2-1, with unresolved D. The V gene lost 0 bases and the J gene lost 5 bases, with 11 bases spanning the gap. CDR1 and CDR2 (germline): GTSNPN, SVGIG (reference sequence). CDR3 size: 14 residues. The DNA for the CDR3 is TGTGCCTGGAGTGTAGGGTCTGGGAACAATGAGCAGTTCTTC. Residues: CAWSVGSGNNEQFF.

About this clone itself: A junction boundary mismatches the germline segment, possibly from a read error. The J gene is TRBJ2-5, the V gene TRBV5-1; perhaps TRBD2 as D (5 bases). The CDR3 spans 14 residues. Per the germline V gene, CDR1 is SGHRS and CDR2 is YFSETQ. The CDR3 sequence is CASSLGSSIETQYF. The CDR3, as DNA: TGTGCCAGCAGCTTGGGTTCTAGCATAGAGACCCAGTACTTC. Full variable domain (outside the CDR3, taken from reference TRBV5-1 and TRBJ2-5): KAGVTQTPRYLIKTRGQQVTLSCSPISGHRSVSWYQQTPGQGLQFLFEYFSETQRNKGNFPGRFSGRQFSNSRSEMNVSTLELGDSALYLCASSLGSSIETQYFGPGTRLLVL.